This T cell receptor (beta chain) was observed in a study of CD8+CD57+ T cells in acquired aplastic anemia. Turning to the study itself: Sorting CD4+ and CD8+ cells gave DNA averaging about 2.9 ug.

Genomic DNA was employed as the template in profiling TCR beta VDJ and CDR3. TCRdb processed the reads anew with MiXCR; each CDR3 protein has one entry. The table records about 120,000 distinct CDR3 sequences, 55% to 70% of them present only once. Those patients picked for sequencing had displayed CD8+CD57+ cell expansion on flow cytometry. Therapy had not been given to patients before blood sampling. There are 13 residues in the CDR3. Trimming pared 4 bases from V and 2 bases from J, leaving 6 bases between. In germline, CDR1 is SNHLY, CDR2 FYNNEI. As for this clonotype: Antigen: not known.

Study-level results: Patients and controls were found to share 25 to 35 CD8+ CDR3 sequences.

The origin of this receptor is a human donor with aplastic anemia. Sequenced: sorted CD4+, CD8+, or CD8+CD57+ T cells (not recorded which) from PBMCs. The chain couples TRBV2 to TRBJ1-5, with D perhaps TRBD1 (5 bases). CDR3 residues: CASSGGGNQPQHF. CDR3 nucleotides: TGTGCCAGCAGTGGGGGGGGCAATCAGCCCCAGCATTTT.